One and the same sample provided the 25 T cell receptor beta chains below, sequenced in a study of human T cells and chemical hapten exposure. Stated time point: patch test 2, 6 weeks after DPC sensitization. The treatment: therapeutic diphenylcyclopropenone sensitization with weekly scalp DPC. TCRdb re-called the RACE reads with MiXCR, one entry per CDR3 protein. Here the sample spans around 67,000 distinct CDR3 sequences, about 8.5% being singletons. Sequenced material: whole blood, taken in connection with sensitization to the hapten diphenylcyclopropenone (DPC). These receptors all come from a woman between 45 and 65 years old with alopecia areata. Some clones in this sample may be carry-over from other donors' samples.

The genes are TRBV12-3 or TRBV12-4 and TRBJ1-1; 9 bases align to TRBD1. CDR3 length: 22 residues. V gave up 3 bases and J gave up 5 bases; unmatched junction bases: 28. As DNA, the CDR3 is TGTGCCAGCAGTTTGGTCCGGGTCAGGGACAGGGAAGTTGGGGCTAAACGAACTGAAGCTTTCTTT. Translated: CASSLVRVRDREVGAKRTEAFF.

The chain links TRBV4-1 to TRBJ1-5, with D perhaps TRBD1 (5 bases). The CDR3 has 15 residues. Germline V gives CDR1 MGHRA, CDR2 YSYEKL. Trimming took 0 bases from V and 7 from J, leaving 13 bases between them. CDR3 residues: CASSQDQGLGQPQHF. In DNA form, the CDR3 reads TGCGCCAGCAGCCAAGATCAGGGTCTCGGGCAGCCCCAGCATTTT.

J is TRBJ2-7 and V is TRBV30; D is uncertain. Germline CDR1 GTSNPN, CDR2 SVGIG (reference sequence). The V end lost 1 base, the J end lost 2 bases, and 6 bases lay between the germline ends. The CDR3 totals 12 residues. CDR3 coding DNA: TGTGCCTGGAGTGGAACCCCCTACGAGCAGTACTTC. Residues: CAWSGTPYEQYF.

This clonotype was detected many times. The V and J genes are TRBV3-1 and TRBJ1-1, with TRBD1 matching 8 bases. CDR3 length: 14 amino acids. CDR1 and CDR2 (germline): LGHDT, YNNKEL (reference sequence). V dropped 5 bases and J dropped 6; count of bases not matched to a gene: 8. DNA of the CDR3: TGTGCCAGCAGCTTGGCAGGGGGCTGGTCTGAAGCTTTCTTT. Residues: CASSLAGGWSEAFF.

The CDR3: CASSPDGTRYEQYF. As DNA, the CDR3 is TGCGCCAGCAGCCCGGACGGGACTAGATACGAGCAGTACTTC. This chain joins TRBV5-1 and TRBJ2-7; 8 nucleotides align to TRBD2. With 4 bases clipped from V and 4 bases from J, the junction kept 7 bases outside the gene matches. CDR1 SGHRS and CDR2 YFSETQ come from the germline V gene. The CDR3 covers 14 residues.

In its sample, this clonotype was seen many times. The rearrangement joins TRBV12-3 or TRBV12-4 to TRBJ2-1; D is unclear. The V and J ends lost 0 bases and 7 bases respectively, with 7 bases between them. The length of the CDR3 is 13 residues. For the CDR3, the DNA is TGTGCCAGCAGTTTAGCGCCCGCAAATGAGCAGTTCTTC. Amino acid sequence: CASSLAPANEQFF.

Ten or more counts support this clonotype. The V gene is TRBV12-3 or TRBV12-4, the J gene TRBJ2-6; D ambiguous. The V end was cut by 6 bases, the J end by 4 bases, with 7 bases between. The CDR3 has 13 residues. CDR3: CASSRWGANVLTF. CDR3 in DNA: TGTGCCAGCAGCCGATGGGGGGCCAACGTCCTGACTTTC.

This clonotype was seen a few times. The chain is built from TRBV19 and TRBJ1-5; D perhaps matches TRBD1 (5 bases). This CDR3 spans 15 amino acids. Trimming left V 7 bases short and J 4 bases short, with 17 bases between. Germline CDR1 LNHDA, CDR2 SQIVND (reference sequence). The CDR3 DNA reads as TGTGCCAGTACTCCACCTGAGGGGCGGAATCAGCCCCAGCATTTT. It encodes CASTPPEGRNQPQHF.

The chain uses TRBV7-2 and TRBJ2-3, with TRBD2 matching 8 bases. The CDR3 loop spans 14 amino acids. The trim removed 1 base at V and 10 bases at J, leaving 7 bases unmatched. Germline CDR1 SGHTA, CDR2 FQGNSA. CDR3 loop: CASSLEGQRGPQYF. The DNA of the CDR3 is TGTGCCAGCAGCTTAGAAGGTCAGCGGGGGCCGCAGTATTTT.

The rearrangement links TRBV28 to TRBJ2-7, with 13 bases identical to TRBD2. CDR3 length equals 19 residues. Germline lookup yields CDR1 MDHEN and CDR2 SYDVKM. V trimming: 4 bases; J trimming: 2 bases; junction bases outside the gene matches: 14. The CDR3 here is CASSSWTSGSASGAYEQYF. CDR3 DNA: TGTGCCAGCAGTTCTTGGACTAGCGGGAGTGCGTCGGGGGCCTACGAGCAGTACTTC. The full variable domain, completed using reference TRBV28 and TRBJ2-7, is DVKVTQSSRYLVKRTGEKVFLECVQDMDHENMFWYRQDPGLGLRLIYFSYDVKMKEKGDIPEGYSVSREKKERFSLILESASTNQTSMYLCASSSWTSGSASGAYEQYFGPGTRLTVT.

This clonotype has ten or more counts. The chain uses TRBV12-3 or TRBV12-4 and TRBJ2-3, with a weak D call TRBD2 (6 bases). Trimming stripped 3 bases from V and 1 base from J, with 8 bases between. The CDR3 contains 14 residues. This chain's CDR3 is CASSFPSGTDTQYF. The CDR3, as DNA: TGTGCCAGCAGTTTTCCTAGCGGCACAGATACGCAGTATTTT.

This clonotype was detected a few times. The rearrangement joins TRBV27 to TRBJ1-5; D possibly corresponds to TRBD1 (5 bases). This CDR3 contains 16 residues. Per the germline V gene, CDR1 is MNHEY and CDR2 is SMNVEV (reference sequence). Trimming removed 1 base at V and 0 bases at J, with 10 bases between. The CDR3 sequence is CASSLLGVYSNQPQHF. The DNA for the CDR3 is TGTGCCAGCAGTTTATTGGGGGTCTATAGCAATCAGCCCCAGCATTTT.

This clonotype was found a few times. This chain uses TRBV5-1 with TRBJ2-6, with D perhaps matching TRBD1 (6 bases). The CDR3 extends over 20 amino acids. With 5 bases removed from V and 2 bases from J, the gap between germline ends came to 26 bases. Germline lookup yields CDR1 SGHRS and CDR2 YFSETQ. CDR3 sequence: CASRPSLRQGHLPGANVLTF. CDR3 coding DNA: TGCGCCAGCAGGCCTAGCCTTCGGCAGGGGCACCTCCCTGGGGCCAACGTCCTGACTTTC.

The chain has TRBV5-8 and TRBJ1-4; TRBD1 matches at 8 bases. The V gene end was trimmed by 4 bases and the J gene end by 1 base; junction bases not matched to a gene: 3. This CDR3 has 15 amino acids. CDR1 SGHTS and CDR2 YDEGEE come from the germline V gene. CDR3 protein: CASSPGQGTNEKLFF. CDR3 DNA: TGTGCCAGCAGCCCCGGACAGGGAACTAATGAAAAACTGTTTTTT.

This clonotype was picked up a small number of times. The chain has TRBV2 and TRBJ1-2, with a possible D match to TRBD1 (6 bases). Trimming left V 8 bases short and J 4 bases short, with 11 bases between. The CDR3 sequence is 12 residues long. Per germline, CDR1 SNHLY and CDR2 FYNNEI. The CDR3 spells CASGGALYGYTF. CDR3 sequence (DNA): TGTGCCAGCGGGGGGGCCCTCTATGGCTACACCTTC.

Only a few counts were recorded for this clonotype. The DNA for the CDR3 is TGTGCCAGCAGCCCTGGTGGCAGGGGGTCAAATGAGCAGTTCTTC. It yields the protein CASSPGGRGSNEQFF. The chain employs TRBV7-8 and TRBJ2-1, with 7 bases fitting TRBD1. The J segment lost 7 bases and the V segment lost 5 bases, leaving 11 bases of the junction unmatched. The germline CDR1 and CDR2 sequences are SGHVS and FQNEAQ. This CDR3 contains 15 residues.

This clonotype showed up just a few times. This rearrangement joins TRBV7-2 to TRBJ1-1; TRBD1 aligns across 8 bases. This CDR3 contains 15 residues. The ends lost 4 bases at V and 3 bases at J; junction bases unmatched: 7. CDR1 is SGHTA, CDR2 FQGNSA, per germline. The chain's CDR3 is CASSSRTGSDTEAFF. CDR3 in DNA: TGTGCCAGCAGCTCGCGGACAGGGAGTGACACTGAAGCTTTCTTT.

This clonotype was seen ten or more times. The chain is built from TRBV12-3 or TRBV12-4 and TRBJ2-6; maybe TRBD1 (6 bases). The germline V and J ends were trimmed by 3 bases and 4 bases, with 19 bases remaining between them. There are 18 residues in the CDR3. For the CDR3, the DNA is TGTGCCAGCAGTTTGTTTGGGACAAAATTCCGCGGGGCCAACGTCCTGACTTTC. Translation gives CASSLFGTKFRGANVLTF.

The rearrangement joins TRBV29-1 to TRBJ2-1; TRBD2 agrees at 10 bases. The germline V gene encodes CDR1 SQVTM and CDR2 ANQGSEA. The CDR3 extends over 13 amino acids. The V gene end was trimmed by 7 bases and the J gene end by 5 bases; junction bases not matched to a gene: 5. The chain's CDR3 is CSARTSGNNEQFF. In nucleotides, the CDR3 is TGCAGCGCCCGGACTAGCGGAAACAATGAGCAGTTCTTC.

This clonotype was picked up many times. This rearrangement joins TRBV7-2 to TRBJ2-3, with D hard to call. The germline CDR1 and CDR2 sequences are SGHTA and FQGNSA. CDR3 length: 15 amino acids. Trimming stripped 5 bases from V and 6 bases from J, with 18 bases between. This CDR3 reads CASSPQVVAGDTQYF. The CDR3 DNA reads TGTGCCAGCAGCCCCCAGGTCGTGGCCGGCGATACGCAGTATTTT. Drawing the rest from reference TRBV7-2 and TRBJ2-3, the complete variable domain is GAGVSQSPSNKVTEKGKDVELRCDPISGHTALYWYRQSLGQGLEFLIYFQGNSAPDKSGLPSDRFSAERTGGSVSTLTIQRTQQEDSAVYLCASSPQVVAGDTQYFGPGTRLTVL.

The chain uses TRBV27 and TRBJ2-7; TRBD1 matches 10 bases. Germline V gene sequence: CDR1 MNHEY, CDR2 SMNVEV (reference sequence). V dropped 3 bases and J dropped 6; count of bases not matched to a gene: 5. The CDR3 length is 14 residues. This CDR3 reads CASSFGTGVSEQYF. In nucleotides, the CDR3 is TGTGCCAGCAGTTTCGGGACAGGGGTGTCCGAGCAGTACTTC.

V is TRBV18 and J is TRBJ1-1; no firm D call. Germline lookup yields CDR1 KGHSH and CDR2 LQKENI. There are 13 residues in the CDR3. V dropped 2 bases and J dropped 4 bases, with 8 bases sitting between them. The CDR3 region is CASSPGMGTEAFF. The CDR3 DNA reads TGTGCCAGCTCACCAGGGATGGGCACTGAAGCTTTCTTT. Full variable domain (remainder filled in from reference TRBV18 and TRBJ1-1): NAGVMQNPRHLVRRRGQEARLRCSPMKGHSHVYWYRQLPEEGLKFMVYLQKENIIDESGMPKERFSAEFPKEGPSILRIQQVVRGDSAAYFCASSPGMGTEAFFGQGTRLTVV.

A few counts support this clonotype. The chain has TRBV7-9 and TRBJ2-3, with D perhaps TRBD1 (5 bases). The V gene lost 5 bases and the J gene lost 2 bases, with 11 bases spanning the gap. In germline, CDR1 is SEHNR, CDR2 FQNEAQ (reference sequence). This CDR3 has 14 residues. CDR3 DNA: TGTGCCAGCAGCGCTAGGGGCTTCACAGATACGCAGTATTTT. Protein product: CASSARGFTDTQYF. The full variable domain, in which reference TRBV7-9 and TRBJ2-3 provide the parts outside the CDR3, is DTGVSQNPRHKITKRGQNVTFRCDPISEHNRLYWYRQTLGQGPEFLTYFQNEAQLEKSRLLSDRFSAERPKGSFSTLEIQRTEQGDSAMYLCASSARGFTDTQYFGPGTRLTVL.

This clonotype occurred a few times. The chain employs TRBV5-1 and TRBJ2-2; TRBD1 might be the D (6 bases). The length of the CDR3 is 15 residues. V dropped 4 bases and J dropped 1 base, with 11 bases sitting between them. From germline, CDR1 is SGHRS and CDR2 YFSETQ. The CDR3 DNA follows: TGCGCCAGCAGCGTAACGACAGGGAACACCGGGGAGCTGTTTTTT. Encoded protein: CASSVTTGNTGELFF.

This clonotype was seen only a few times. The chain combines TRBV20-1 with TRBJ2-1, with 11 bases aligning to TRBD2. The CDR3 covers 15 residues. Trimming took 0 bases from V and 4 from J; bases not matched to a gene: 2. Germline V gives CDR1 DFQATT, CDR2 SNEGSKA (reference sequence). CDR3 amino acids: CSAREGLAVYNEQFF. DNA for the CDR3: TGCAGTGCTAGAGAGGGACTAGCGGTTTACAATGAGCAGTTCTTC.